The TCR beta chain under discussion was sequenced for a study of T cells in Graves' hyperthyroidism and ophthalmopathy. In this sample, this clonotype turned up a few times. Patients were excluded because of uncontrolled infection, other autoimmune disease, pregnancy or lactation. The TCR beta CDR3 regions underwent amplification using RNA transcripts as the source. The TCR CDR3 first-round RT-PCR relied on the HTBI primer set. TCRdb re-called the multiplex PCR reads with MiXCR, one entry per CDR3 protein. This sample carries some 580,000 distinct CDR3 sequences, about 16% of them seen once, and the ten largest clones take around 3.5%. The germline CDR1 and CDR2 sequences are DFQATT and SNEGSKA (reference sequence). This CDR3 has 18 amino acids. With 6 bases clipped from V and 0 bases from J, the junction kept 11 bases outside the gene matches.

The chain joins TRBV20-1 to TRBJ2-1, with 13 bases fitting TRBD2. This clonotype was sampled from a woman aged 40-49 years with Graves' ophthalmopathy. Material for sequencing was blood. The CDR3 DNA follows: TGCAGTGCCCGGCGGACTAGCGGGGGTCTCAGCTCCTACAATGAGCAGTTCTTC. Protein product: CSARRTSGGLSSYNEQFF.